These T cell receptor beta chains were read from a single sample in a study of CD8 T cells in ankylosing spondylitis. From the 5' RACE reads, TCRdb called clonotypes with MiXCR, one entry per CDR3 protein. The table has some 800,000 distinct CDR3 sequences, about 10% seen once. Sequencing was carried out using blood, either unsorted or a sorted T cell fraction (not recorded which). The receptors originated from a male donor with ankylosing spondylitis. Both conserved end residues are part of each CDR3. The D gene is left open where the match is weak. The size of a clone is reported for some rows only, either as once, few or many, or as a class for expanded clones.

TRBD1	TRBJ2-5	many	TRBV18	14	TGTGCCAGCTCACCCGGGCAGGGGGCAGAGACCCAGTACTTC	CASSPGQGAETQYF
TRBD2	TRBJ2-1	many	TRBV20-1	14	TGCAGTGCTCAACTAGCGGGTGTCTACAATGAGCAGTTCTTC	CSAQLAGVYNEQFF
TRBD2	TRBJ2-3	.	TRBV7-2	16	TGTGCCAGCAGCCCCCAACCCGGGGGGGCAAAAGATACGCAGTATTTT	CASSPQPGGAKDTQYF
.	TRBJ2-1	few	TRBV6-5	17	TGTGCCAGCAGTTTGACAGCGCAAATCCCCTCCTACAATGAGCAGTTCTTC	CASSLTAQIPSYNEQFF
.	TRBJ2-1	few	TRBV6-2/TRBV6-3	16	TGTGCCAGCAGTTACGGTTGGCGCTCTAGCTACAATGAGCAGTTCTTC	CASSYGWRSSYNEQFF
TRBD2	TRBJ2-2	.	TRBV4-2	16	TGTGCCAGCAGCCACGGGGGGGCAGAGCCCACCGGGGAGCTGTTTTTT	CASSHGGAEPTGELFF
.	TRBJ2-5	few	TRBV5-1	14	TGCGCCAGCAGCTTGTTCCCAGGGGAAGAGACCCAGTACTTC	CASSLFPGEETQYF
.	TRBJ1-2	many	TRBV6-1	16	TGTGCCAGCACCCCTTGGGACTTAGGGGGGACCTATGGCTACACCTTC	CASTPWDLGGTYGYTF
TRBD1	TRBJ1-5	.	TRBV5-5	13	TGTGCCACCGGGGACAGGGTAATTGGGCCCCAGCATTTT	CATGDRVIGPQHF
.	TRBJ2-5	once	TRBV7-8	16	TGTGCCAGCAACCCCCGGGGTAGCGGTCGGGGGGAGACCCAGTACTTC	CASNPRGSGRGETQYF
.	TRBJ2-3	many	TRBV7-2	13	TGTGCCAGCAGTTTAGGTTTGCTAGATACGCAGTATTTT	CASSLGLLDTQYF
TRBD1	TRBJ1-5	.	TRBV7-8	14	TGTGCCAGCAGCGATCGACAGGGGCATCAGCCCCAGCATTTT	CASSDRQGHQPQHF
.	TRBJ1-5	many	TRBV7-9	13	TGTGCCAGCAGCTTACCTAGCAATCAGCCCCAGCATTTT	CASSLPSNQPQHF
.	TRBJ2-1	few	TRBV5-6	15	TGTGCCAGCAGCTTTATAACAGGGAGGTTCGATGAGCAGTTCTTC	CASSFITGRFDEQFF
.	TRBJ1-5	few	TRBV27	15	TGTGCCAGCAGTTTAGGGTGGGGCTCCAATCAGCCCCAGCATTTT	CASSLGWGSNQPQHF
.	TRBJ1-4	.	TRBV29-1	13	TGCAGCGCCGCCTTAGCAACTAATGAAAAACTGTTTTTT	CSAALATNEKLFF
.	TRBJ1-1	many	TRBV10-3	14	TGTGCCATCAGTCAGGGTCTTGTCAACACTGAAGCTTTCTTT	CAISQGLVNTEAFF
TRBD2	TRBJ2-3	few	TRBV10-3	14	TGTGCCATCAGGTCTAGCGGGGCCACAGATACGCAGTATTTT	CAIRSSGATDTQYF
TRBD1	TRBJ1-2	few	TRBV4-3	16	TGCGCCAGCAGCCAAATACCGGGACAGGGGACGGGTGGCTACACCTTC	CASSQIPGQGTGGYTF
.	TRBJ1-1	many	TRBV7-3	13	TGTGCCAGCAGCGCCGGTATGAACACTGAAGCTTTCTTT	CASSAGMNTEAFF
TRBD1	TRBJ2-4	.	TRBV7-2	16	TGTGCCAGCAGCCCCCAGGACAGGGGCGGCGAAAACATTCAGTACTTC	CASSPQDRGGENIQYF
TRBD2	TRBJ2-1	.	TRBV19	17	TGTGCCAGTAGTTTATGGACTAGCGGGGGGGACGTGGATGAGCAGTTCTTC	CASSLWTSGGDVDEQFF
TRBD2	TRBJ2-7	.	TRBV4-1	17	TGCGCCAGCAGCCAAGATAGTTGGACTAGCGGGACCTACGAGCAGTACTTC	CASSQDSWTSGTYEQYF
.	TRBJ1-4	.	TRBV4-2	20	TGTGCCAGCAGCCGAACCTTTGGGCAGGCGGCCTATGCAACTAATGAAAAACTGTTTTTT	CASSRTFGQAAYATNEKLFF
.	TRBJ1-6	.	TRBV7-2	15	TGTGCCAGCAGCCTACGGACAGCCACAATTTCACCCCTCCACTTT	CASSLRTATISPLHF
TRBD1	TRBJ2-1	few	TRBV20-1	14	TGCAGTGCTAGGGGGACAGGGATGAGGGGCGAGCAGTTCTTC	CSARGTGMRGEQFF
.	TRBJ1-1	.	TRBV29-1	15	TGCAGCGGCTCCCTGGACCTCGGCGGGAACACTGAAGCTTTCTTT	CSGSLDLGGNTEAFF
TRBD1	TRBJ2-1	.	TRBV5-4	14	TGTGCCAGCAGCCACCAAGGGCAGGGGGATGAGCAGTTCTTC	CASSHQGQGDEQFF
TRBD2	TRBJ2-5	few	TRBV12-3/TRBV12-4	16	TGTGCCAGCAGTTTCCATCTAGCGCGGGGGGGAGAGACCCAGTACTTC	CASSFHLARGGETQYF
TRBD2	TRBJ2-1	.	TRBV20-1	13	TGCAGTGCTTATAGCGGGAGAAGCAATGAGCAGTTCTTC	CSAYSGRSNEQFF
.	TRBJ2-5	few	TRBV7-9	14	TGTGCCAGCAGTCCCGCCGGGGCCCCCCAGACCCAGTACTTC	CASSPAGAPQTQYF
.	TRBJ2-7	many	TRBV2	12	TGTGCCAGCAGTGAGACCCGATACGAGCAGTACTTC	CASSETRYEQYF
.	TRBJ1-1	.	TRBV20-1	14	TGCAGTGCCCTCCTCTCGGTAGTGAACACTGAAGCTTTCTTT	CSALLSVVNTEAFF
.	TRBJ1-4	.	TRBV6-5	15	TGTGCCAGCAGTTACTCATCCCCGAGGAATGAAAAACTGTTTTTT	CASSYSSPRNEKLFF
.	TRBJ2-2	many	TRBV24-1	14	TGTGCCACCAGTGATTGGACGAACACCGGGGAGCTGTTTTTT	CATSDWTNTGELFF
TRBD2	TRBJ2-3	.	TRBV20-1	15	TGCAGTGCTAGCGGGGGACTAGCGGGCACAGATACGCAGTATTTT	CSASGGLAGTDTQYF
.	TRBJ1-1	many	TRBV20-1	12	TGCAGTGCTTCGGAAAGGGTGACTGAAGCTTTCTTT	CSASERVTEAFF
TRBD2	TRBJ2-1	few	TRBV11-1	18	TGTGCCAGCAGCTCCCTCGGTGGGACTAGGAGCTCCTACAATGAGCAGTTCTTC	CASSSLGGTRSSYNEQFF
.	TRBJ2-6	few	TRBV7-2	16	TGTGCCAGCAGTCTCACCCGGATCTCTGGGGCCAACGTCCTGACTTTC	CASSLTRISGANVLTF
.	TRBJ2-1	few	TRBV4-3	16	TGCGCCAGCAGCCAAGAAGTAATCAGGGTCTACAATGAGCAGTTCTTC	CASSQEVIRVYNEQFF
.	TRBJ1-1	.	TRBV10-3	12	TGTGCCACCTGGGCCCCGAACACTGAAGCTTTCTTT	CATWAPNTEAFF
TRBD2	TRBJ2-3	many	TRBV6-2/TRBV6-3	20	TGTGCCAGCAGCCCCCCTCGGGGAACTAGCGGGGCGAGACGCACAGATACGCAGTATTTT	CASSPPRGTSGARRTDTQYF
.	TRBJ2-3	.	TRBV7-2	14	TGTGCCAGCAGCTCCTCACCCGGGACCGCCCCACAGTATTTT	CASSSSPGTAPQYF
.	TRBJ2-3	few	TRBV5-1	14	TGCGCCAGCAGCTTGCCTACAGGGACAGATACGCAGTATTTT	CASSLPTGTDTQYF
.	TRBJ1-2	.	TRBV7-2	16	TGTGCCAGCAGCTCCGAGGGGATACAGGGTTACTATGGCTACACCTTC	CASSSEGIQGYYGYTF
TRBD1	TRBJ1-1	many	TRBV29-1	14	TGCAGCGTTCAACGACTGACAGGGTGGTCTGAAGCTTTCTTT	CSVQRLTGWSEAFF
.	TRBJ2-7	.	TRBV20-1	14	TGCAGTGCTAGAATGGCAGGGATTTCCTACGAGCAGTACTTC	CSARMAGISYEQYF
.	TRBJ1-1	few	TRBV4-1	16	TGCGCCAGCAGCCATACTAGACAGGATTGGAACACTGAAGCTTTCTTT	CASSHTRQDWNTEAFF
TRBD1	TRBJ2-1	many	TRBV7-2	14	TGTGCCAGCAGCTTATCTCCAGGGGGCGGTGAGCAGTTCTTC	CASSLSPGGGEQFF
TRBD2	TRBJ2-3	.	TRBV7-7	16	TGTGCTAGCAGCCGGGGGGGTAGCGGGGGCGCAGATACGCAGTATTTT	CASSRGGSGGADTQYF
TRBD1	TRBJ2-7	.	TRBV4-3	15	TGCGCCAGCAGCCCTAGGGAAGGGGGCGCGGAGGAGCAGTACTTC	CASSPREGGAEEQYF
.	TRBJ2-5	.	TRBV20-1	13	TGCAGTGCTAGTGTTCCTAGCGTAGAGACCCAGTACTTC	CSASVPSVETQYF
TRBD1	TRBJ1-1	.	TRBV12-5	14	TGTGCTAGTGGAAGAACGACAGGGGGTACTGAAGCTTTCTTT	CASGRTTGGTEAFF
.	TRBJ1-2	.	TRBV5-1	14	TGCGCCAGCAGCTTTACCTCGGACCCCTATGGCTACACCTTC	CASSFTSDPYGYTF